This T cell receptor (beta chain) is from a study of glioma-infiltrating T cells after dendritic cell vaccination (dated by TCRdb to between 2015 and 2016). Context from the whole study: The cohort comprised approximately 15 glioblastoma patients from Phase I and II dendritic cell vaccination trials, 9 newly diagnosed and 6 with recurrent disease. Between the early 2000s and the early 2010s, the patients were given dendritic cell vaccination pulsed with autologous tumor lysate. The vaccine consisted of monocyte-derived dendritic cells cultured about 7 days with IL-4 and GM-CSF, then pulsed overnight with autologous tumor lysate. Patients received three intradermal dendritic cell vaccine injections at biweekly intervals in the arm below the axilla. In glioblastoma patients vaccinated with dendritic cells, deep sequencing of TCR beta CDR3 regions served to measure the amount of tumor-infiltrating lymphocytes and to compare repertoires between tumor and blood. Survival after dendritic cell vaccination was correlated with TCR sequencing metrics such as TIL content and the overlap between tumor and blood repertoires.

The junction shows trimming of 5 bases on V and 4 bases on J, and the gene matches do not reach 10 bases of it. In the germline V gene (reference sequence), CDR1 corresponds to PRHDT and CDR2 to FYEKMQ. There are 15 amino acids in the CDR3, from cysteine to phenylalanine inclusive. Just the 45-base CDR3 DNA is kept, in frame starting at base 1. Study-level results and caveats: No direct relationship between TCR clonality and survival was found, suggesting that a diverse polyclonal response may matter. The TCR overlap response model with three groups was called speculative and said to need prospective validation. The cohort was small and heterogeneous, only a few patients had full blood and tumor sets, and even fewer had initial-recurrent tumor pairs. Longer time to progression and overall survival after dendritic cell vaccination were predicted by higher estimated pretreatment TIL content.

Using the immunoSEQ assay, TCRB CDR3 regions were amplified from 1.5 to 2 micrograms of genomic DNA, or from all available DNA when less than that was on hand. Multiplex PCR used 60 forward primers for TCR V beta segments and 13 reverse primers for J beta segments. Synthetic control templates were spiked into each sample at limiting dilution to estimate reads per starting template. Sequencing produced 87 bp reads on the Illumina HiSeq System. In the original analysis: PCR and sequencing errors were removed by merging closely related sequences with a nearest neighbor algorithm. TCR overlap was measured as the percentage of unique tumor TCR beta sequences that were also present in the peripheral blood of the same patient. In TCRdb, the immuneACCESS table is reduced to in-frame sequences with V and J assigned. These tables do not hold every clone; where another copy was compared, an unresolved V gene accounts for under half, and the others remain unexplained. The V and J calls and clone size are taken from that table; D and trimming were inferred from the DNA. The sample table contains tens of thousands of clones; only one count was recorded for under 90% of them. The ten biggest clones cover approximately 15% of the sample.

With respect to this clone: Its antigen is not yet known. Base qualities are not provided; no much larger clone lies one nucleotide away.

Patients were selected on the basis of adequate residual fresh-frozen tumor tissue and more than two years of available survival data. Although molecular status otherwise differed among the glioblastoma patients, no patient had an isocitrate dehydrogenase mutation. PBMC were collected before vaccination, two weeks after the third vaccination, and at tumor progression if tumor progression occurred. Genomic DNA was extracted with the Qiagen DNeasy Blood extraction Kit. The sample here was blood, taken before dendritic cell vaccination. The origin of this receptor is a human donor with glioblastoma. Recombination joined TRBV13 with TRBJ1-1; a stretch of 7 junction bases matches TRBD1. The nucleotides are TGTGCCAGCAGCACCCGACAGGGCGGTTTCACTGAAGCTTTCTTT. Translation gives CASSTRQGGFTEAFF. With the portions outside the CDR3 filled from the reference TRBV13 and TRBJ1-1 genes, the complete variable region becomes AAGVIQSPRHLIKEKRETATLKCYPIPRHDTVYWYQQGPGQDPQFLISFYEKMQSDKGSIPDRFSAQQFSDYHSELNMSSLELGDSALYFCASSTRQGGFTEAFFGQGTRLTVV.